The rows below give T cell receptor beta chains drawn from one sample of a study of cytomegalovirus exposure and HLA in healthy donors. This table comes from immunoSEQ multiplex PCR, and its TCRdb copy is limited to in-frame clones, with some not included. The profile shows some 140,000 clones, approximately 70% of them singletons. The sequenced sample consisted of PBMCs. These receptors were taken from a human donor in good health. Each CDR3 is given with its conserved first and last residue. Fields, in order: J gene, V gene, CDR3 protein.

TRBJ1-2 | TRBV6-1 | CASSESRGLGGYTF
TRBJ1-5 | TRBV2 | CASSVDRVSNQPQHF
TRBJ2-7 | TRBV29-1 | CSVIRDRGIGEQYF
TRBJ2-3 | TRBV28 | CASSPLGGLTDTQYF
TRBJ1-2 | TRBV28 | CASSLPGQGARGYTF
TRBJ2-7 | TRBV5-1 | CASNRQGGYEQYF
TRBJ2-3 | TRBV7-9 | CASSLGAGGITDTQYF
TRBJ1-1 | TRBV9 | CASSDPGQDLGAFF
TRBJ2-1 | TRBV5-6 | CASSLAGGNEQFF
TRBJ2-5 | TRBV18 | CASSPIGQGGETQYF
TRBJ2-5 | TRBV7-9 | CASSLLPSGQETQYF
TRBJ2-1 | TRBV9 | CASGGASFPPEQFF
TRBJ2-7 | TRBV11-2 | CASNLGAGTSSYEQYF